The 32 T cell receptor beta chains reported below all come from one sample, sequenced in a study of T-cell memory formation after mild COVID-19. Using its own MiXCR run on the 5' RACE reads, TCRdb lists one record per CDR3 protein. Here the sample spans 200,000 to 250,000 distinct CDR3 sequences, 7.5% to 10% being singletons. The sample taken for sequencing was PBMCs or a T cell subset sorted from them (not recorded which). The source is a man younger than 30 who had mild COVID-19 (a few samples of this study predate the infection). Cell type and time point are not known.

This clonotype turned up a few times. The rearrangement links TRBV4-3 to TRBJ2-5; 7 positions agree with TRBD1. The length of the CDR3 is 15 residues. Germline trimming cut 0 bases from V and 5 bases from J; bases unmatched to any gene: 6. Germline CDR1 reads LGHNA; CDR2 reads YSLEER. The CDR3 DNA sequence: TGCGCCAGCAGCCAAGAGTTTCTGGGACAGGAGACCCAGTACTTC. It translates to CASSQEFLGQETQYF.

This chain joins TRBV7-6 and TRBJ2-2; the match to TRBD1 covers 11 bases. Germline CDR1 reads SGHVS; CDR2 reads FNYEAQ. This CDR3 region has 15 residues. Trimming removed 5 bases from V and 7 bases from J; junction bases left unmatched: 6. The CDR3 sequence is CASSPGQGVLGELFF. The CDR3 nucleotides read TGTGCCAGCAGCCCGGGACAGGGGGTTCTCGGGGAGCTGTTTTTT.

The genes are TRBV6-6 and TRBJ2-7; 9 bases line up with TRBD1. V dropped 6 bases and J dropped 1; count of bases not matched to a gene: 10. Per germline, CDR1 MNHNY and CDR2 SVGAGI (reference sequence). The CDR3 length is 16 residues. CDR3 loop: CASSGPGTGRSYEQYV. The DNA of the CDR3 is TGTGCCAGCAGCGGACCCGGGACAGGGAGGTCCTACGAGCAGTACGTC.

The rearrangement links TRBV28 to TRBJ2-3; D is perhaps TRBD2 (6 bases). The CDR3 has 15 amino acids. Trimming stripped 5 bases from V and 3 bases from J, with 15 bases between. CDR1 and CDR2 from the germline V gene are MDHEN and SYDVKM. CDR3: CASSTQGGGTDTQYF. The CDR3 nucleotides read TGTGCCAGCAGTACCCAGGGTGGGGGGACAGATACGCAGTATTTT.

This chain links TRBV28 with TRBJ2-1, with D perhaps TRBD1 or TRBD2 (5 bases each). CDR1 is MDHEN and CDR2 is SYDVKM in the germline V gene. Trimming stripped 2 bases from V and 8 bases from J, with 16 bases between. CDR3 size: 15 residues. The DNA of the CDR3 is TGTGCCAGCAGTTTACTGGGACGGCCTGGGGATGAGCAGTTCTTC. This gives the protein CASSLLGRPGDEQFF. Complete variable domain (other parts from reference TRBV28 and TRBJ2-1): DVKVTQSSRYLVKRTGEKVFLECVQDMDHENMFWYRQDPGLGLRLIYFSYDVKMKEKGDIPEGYSVSREKKERFSLILESASTNQTSMYLCASSLLGRPGDEQFFGPGTRLTVL.

There are many counts of this clonotype. The V call is TRBV18, the J call TRBJ2-5; perhaps TRBD1 as D (5 bases). This CDR3 is built from 12 residues. The germline V gene encodes CDR1 KGHSH and CDR2 LQKENI. V dropped 1 base and J dropped 6 bases, with 6 bases sitting between them. The CDR3 region is CASSPQGQTQYF. The DNA of the CDR3 is TGTGCCAGCTCACCACAGGGGCAGACCCAGTACTTC.

This clonotype was counted only a few times. The J gene is TRBJ1-2, the V gene TRBV14, with 7 bases fitting TRBD1. Germline values: CDR1 SGHDN, CDR2 FVKESK. This CDR3 contains 18 residues. With 5 bases clipped from V and 6 bases from J, the junction kept 21 bases outside the gene matches. This CDR3 reads CASSAGRLTGEAQDGYTF. The CDR3 DNA is TGTGCCAGCAGCGCCGGAAGGTTAACAGGGGAAGCGCAGGATGGCTACACCTTC. The variable domain in full, with the rest retrieved from reference TRBV14 and TRBJ1-2, is EAGVTQFPSHSVIEKGQTVTLRCDPISGHDNLYWYRRVMGKEIKFLLHFVKESKQDESGMPNNRFLAERTGGTYSTLKVQPAELEDSGVYFCASSAGRLTGEAQDGYTFGSGTRLTVV.

V is TRBV4-3 and J is TRBJ2-7, with D perhaps being TRBD1 or TRBD2 (6 bases each). V lost 1 base, J lost 2 bases, and 12 bases lay in between. The germline gives CDR1 LGHNA, CDR2 YSLEER. This CDR3 region has 15 residues. CDR3 residues: CASSQGVRGPYEQYF. The CDR3 coding sequence is TGCGCCAGCAGCCAAGGGGTCCGGGGGCCCTACGAGCAGTACTTC.

The chain uses TRBV12-3 or TRBV12-4 and TRBJ2-7, with D possibly being TRBD1 or TRBD2 (5 bases each). V dropped 6 bases and J dropped 8 bases, with 17 bases sitting between them. This CDR3 comprises 13 residues. CDR3 coding DNA: TGTGCCAGCAGCCAGAGAGGCAGGGACCAGCAGTACTTC. It encodes CASSQRGRDQQYF.

This clonotype was detected only a few times. The chain is built from TRBV7-2 and TRBJ2-5; no definite D call. V shed 5 bases and J shed 5 bases, with 15 bases lying between them. The V gene's germline CDR1 is SGHTA and CDR2 FQGNSA. The CDR3 extends over 14 amino acids. The CDR3 protein is CASSLSTNEETQYF. The CDR3 bases are TGTGCCAGCAGCCTTAGCACAAATGAGGAGACCCAGTACTTC.

This clonotype has just a few counts. CDR3: CASSEGAKVYGYTF. The CDR3 DNA reads as TGTGCCAGCAGTGAGGGGGCCAAGGTCTATGGCTACACCTTC. The V call is TRBV6-1, the J call TRBJ1-2; possibly TRBD1 for D (6 bases). This CDR3 comprises 14 residues. V was cut by 3 bases and J by 4 bases, with 12 bases left in between. Germline V gives CDR1 MNHNS, CDR2 SASEGT.

The table lists this clonotype with a few counts. This CDR3 is CSGGQGVYEQYF. In nucleotides, the CDR3 is TGCAGCGGCGGGCAGGGGGTGTACGAGCAGTACTTC. The J gene is TRBJ2-7, the V gene TRBV29-1; 7 positions match TRBD1. V shed 7 bases and J 4 bases; nucleotides not matched to a gene: 7. CDR3 length: 12 residues. Germline lookup yields CDR1 SQVTM and CDR2 ANQGSEA.

The chain couples TRBV4-2 to TRBJ2-3, with D maybe TRBD2 (6 bases). The CDR3 is 18 amino acids. Trimming left V 1 base short and J 0 bases short, with 17 bases between. From germline, CDR1 is LGHNA and CDR2 YNFKEQ. The CDR3: CASSQVLRGITSTDTQYF. CDR3 sequence (DNA): TGTGCCAGCAGCCAAGTTTTACGGGGGATAACTAGCACAGATACGCAGTATTTT.

This clonotype was counted ten times or more. V usage is TRBV7-3 and J usage is TRBJ1-1, with D uncertain. V lost 4 bases, J lost 3 bases, and 9 bases lay in between. Germline CDR1 and CDR2: SGHTA and FQGTGA. The CDR3 sequence is 13 residues long. The chain's CDR3 is CASSSVADTEAFF. CDR3 DNA sequence: TGTGCCAGCAGCTCTGTTGCGGACACTGAAGCTTTCTTT. Looking up the rest from reference TRBV7-3 and TRBJ1-1 gives the full variable domain: GAGVSQTPSNKVTEKGKYVELRCDPISGHTALYWYRQSLGQGPEFLIYFQGTGAADDSGLPNDRFFAVRPEGSVSTLKIQRTERGDSAVYLCASSSVADTEAFFGQGTRLTVV.

V usage is TRBV11-2 and J usage is TRBJ2-3; tentative D call: TRBD2 (7 bases). Germline CDR1 is SGHAT and CDR2 is FQNNGV. Trimming removed 6 bases at V and 1 base at J, with 17 bases between. There are 16 residues in the CDR3. CDR3 sequence reads: CASRRPGRGGTDTQYF. CDR3 DNA sequence: TGTGCCAGCAGGCGTCCGGGGAGGGGGGGCACAGATACGCAGTATTTT.

There are a few counts of this clonotype. The chain joins TRBV12-3 or TRBV12-4 to TRBJ2-2, with TRBD2 matching 7 bases. The CDR3 consists of 14 residues. J was trimmed by 6 bases and V by 7 bases; bases with no gene match: 8. CDR3 sequence reads: CASIPGLESGELFF. CDR3 DNA: TGTGCCAGCATCCCCGGACTAGAGTCCGGGGAGCTGTTTTTT.

This clonotype turned up a few times. The genes are TRBV20-1 and TRBJ2-7, with D possibly matching TRBD1 (6 bases). V shed 3 bases and J shed 3 bases, with 6 bases lying between them. The CDR3 is 11 residues long. The V gene's germline CDR1 is DFQATT and CDR2 SNEGSKA (reference sequence). The CDR3 loop is CSASRGYEQYF. CDR3 in DNA: TGCAGTGCTAGCAGGGGCTACGAGCAGTACTTC.

This clonotype occurred a few times. The rearrangement uses TRBV27 and TRBJ2-3; TRBD2 is a possible D gene (6 bases). From germline, CDR1 is MNHEY and CDR2 SMNVEV (reference sequence). This CDR3 has 13 residues. Trimming stripped 7 bases from V and 2 bases from J, with 10 bases between. The CDR3 bases are TGTGCCAGCACCGCGGGACCCACAGATACGCAGTATTTT. Amino acids: CASTAGPTDTQYF.

Only a few counts were recorded for this clonotype. V usage is TRBV30 and J usage is TRBJ2-5; tentative D call: TRBD1 (5 bases). Trimming pared 2 bases from V and 6 bases from J, leaving 16 bases between. The CDR3 is 14 amino acids. The germline gives CDR1 GTSNPN, CDR2 SVGIG (reference sequence). Here the CDR3 DNA reads TGTGCCTGGAGTAGGTGGGGCCTAATTCAGACCCAGTACTTC. This encodes CAWSRWGLIQTQYF. The variable domain in full, completed from reference TRBV30 and TRBJ2-5, reads SQTIHQWPATLVQPVGSPLSLECTVEGTSNPNLYWYRQAAGRGLQLLFYSVGIGQISSEVPQNLSASRPQDRQFILSSKKLLLSDSGFYLCAWSRWGLIQTQYFGPGTRLLVL.

A few counts support this clonotype. V is TRBV6-5 and J is TRBJ2-7, with D tentatively TRBD2 (5 bases). Germline assignment: CDR1 MNHEY and CDR2 SVGAGI. This CDR3 spans 15 amino acids. Trimming pared 0 bases from V and 2 bases from J, leaving 11 bases between. CDR3 in amino acids: CASSYSASGTYEQYF. CDR3 nucleotides: TGTGCCAGCAGTTACTCTGCCTCGGGAACCTACGAGCAGTACTTC.

Only one count was recorded for this clonotype. The V call is TRBV6-5, the J call TRBJ2-7; the D gene is possibly TRBD1 (5 bases). This CDR3 comprises 11 residues. Trimming took 6 bases from V and 7 from J, leaving 10 bases between them. Per germline, CDR1 MNHEY and CDR2 SVGAGI. The CDR3 sequence is CASSQGTEQYV. CDR3 coding DNA: TGTGCCAGCAGCCAGGGTACAGAGCAGTACGTC.

The chain couples TRBV29-1 to TRBJ1-1, with 8 bases lining up with TRBD1. Germline V lookup: CDR1 SQVTM, CDR2 ANQGSEA. CDR3 length: 11 amino acids. After removal of 6 bases from V and 10 bases from J, the junction contained 7 bases not matched to a gene. As DNA, the CDR3 is TGCAGCGTCGGGGACAGGTCACGAGCTTTCTTT. This encodes CSVGDRSRAFF.

The V call is TRBV12-3 or TRBV12-4, the J call TRBJ1-4; a weak D match, TRBD1 (6 bases). The V gene lost 8 bases and the J gene lost 7 bases, with 23 bases spanning the gap. This CDR3 spans 16 amino acids. Here the CDR3 DNA reads TGTGCCAGCCCTCAGGGGCAGAGATCACCTAGTGAAAAACTGTTTTTT. Its translation: CASPQGQRSPSEKLFF.

As regards this clonotype: The germline gene is not matched at one end of the junction; a read error may be the cause. The gene calls are TRBV7-7 and TRBJ2-3; possibly TRBD2 for D (5 bases). The CDR3 is made up of 14 amino acids. Germline values: CDR1 SSHAT, CDR2 FNYEAQ (reference sequence). The CDR3 region is CASSLRARPDTQYF. Written as DNA, the CDR3 is TGTGCTAGCAGCTTGAGGGCCCGCCCAGATACGCAGTATTTT.

This clonotype was found a few times. The V call is TRBV5-4, the J call TRBJ2-3, with a tentative D call TRBD2 (7 bases). Germline CDR1 reads SGHNT; CDR2 reads YYREEE (reference sequence). V shed 4 bases and J shed 2 bases, with 14 bases lying between them. The CDR3 covers 15 residues. CDR3 sequence: CASSKAGASTDTQYF. Written as DNA, the CDR3 is TGTGCCAGCAGCAAGGCGGGGGCCTCCACAGATACGCAGTATTTT.

This chain connects TRBV5-1 to TRBJ1-4; D is undetermined. This CDR3 has 13 amino acids. Germline CDR1 reads SGHRS; CDR2 reads YFSETQ. Deletions cut 0 bases from V and 5 bases from J, with 5 bases between. The CDR3 protein is CASSLVLNEKLFF. CDR3 sequence (DNA): TGCGCCAGCAGCTTGGTCTTGAATGAAAAACTGTTTTTT.

This clonotype has only a few counts. This chain uses TRBV5-1 with TRBJ1-1, with 12 bases matching TRBD1. V lost 4 bases and J lost 6; bases outside the gene matches: 22. Germline CDR1 and CDR2: SGHRS and YFSETQ. The CDR3 extends over 20 amino acids. CDR3 sequence reads: CASSLESRDRGLMTSSEAFF. CDR3 in DNA: TGCGCCAGCAGCCTCGAAAGCCGGGACAGGGGGCTCATGACGTCTTCTGAAGCTTTCTTT.

This clonotype was counted only a few times. This chain uses TRBV27 with TRBJ1-5; TRBD1 aligns across 9 bases. The germline V gene has CDR1 MNHEY and CDR2 SMNVEV (reference sequence). This CDR3 has 16 residues. V shed 5 bases, J shed 7 bases, and the junction held 12 bases outside the gene matches. CDR3 region: CASSATLTGGRQPQHF. In nucleotides, the CDR3 is TGTGCCAGCAGTGCCACCCTTACAGGGGGCAGGCAGCCCCAGCATTTT.

This clonotype occurred many times. V usage is TRBV18 and J usage is TRBJ2-5; D unclear. The germline V gene has CDR1 KGHSH and CDR2 LQKENI. The CDR3 is made up of 13 amino acids. Trimming cost V 8 bases and J 1 base, with 11 bases left between them. The CDR3 region has the DNA TGTGCCAGCAGTCCAGACATCCAAGAGACCCAGTACTTC. Its translation: CASSPDIQETQYF.

This clonotype was detected a few times. The V call is TRBV5-1, the J call TRBJ2-3; the match to TRBD2 covers 7 bases. Trimming at V came to 4 bases and at J to 2 bases, leaving 7 bases not matched to a gene. Germline lookup yields CDR1 SGHRS and CDR2 YFSETQ. CDR3 length: 15 amino acids. The CDR3 nucleotides are TGCGCCAGCAGCGTGAGCCTAGCGGCCACAGATACGCAGTATTTT. It is translated as CASSVSLAATDTQYF.

The chain is built from TRBV24-1 and TRBJ2-1; TRBD2 might be the D (6 bases). Germline V gene data show CDR1 as KGHDR and CDR2 as SFDVKD. V was trimmed by 5 bases and J by 7 bases, leaving 17 bases between them. The CDR3 sequence is 15 residues long. CDR3 loop: CATSAGGRAGNEQFF. In nucleotides, the CDR3 is TGTGCCACCAGTGCCGGGGGAAGGGCAGGGAATGAGCAGTTCTTC.

The chain has TRBV28 and TRBJ2-7, with no clear D. There are 14 residues in the CDR3. Between the trimmed V and J ends, which lost 2 bases and 0 bases, there was a span of 8 bases. Germline V CDR1 and CDR2: MDHEN, SYDVKM. The CDR3 sequence: CASSLSRASYEQYV. CDR3 DNA: TGTGCCAGCAGTTTAAGTAGGGCCTCCTACGAGCAGTACGTC.